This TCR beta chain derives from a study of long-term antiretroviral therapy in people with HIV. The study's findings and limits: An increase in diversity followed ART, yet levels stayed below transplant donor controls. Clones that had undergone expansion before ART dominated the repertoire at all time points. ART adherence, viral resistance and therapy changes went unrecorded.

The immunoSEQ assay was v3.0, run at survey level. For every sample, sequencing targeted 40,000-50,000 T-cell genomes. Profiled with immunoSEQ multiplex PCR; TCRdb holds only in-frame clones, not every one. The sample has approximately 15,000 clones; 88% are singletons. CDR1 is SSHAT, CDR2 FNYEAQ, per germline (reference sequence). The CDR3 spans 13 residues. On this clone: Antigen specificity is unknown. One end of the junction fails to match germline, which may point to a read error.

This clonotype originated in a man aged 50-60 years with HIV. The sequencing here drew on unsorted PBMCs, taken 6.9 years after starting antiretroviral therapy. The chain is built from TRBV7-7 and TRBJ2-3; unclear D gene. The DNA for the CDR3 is TGTGCTAGCAGCCGAAACGGAGCGGATACGCAGTATTTT. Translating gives CASSRNGADTQYF.